The 20 T cell receptor beta chains below all came from one sample that was sequenced in a study of PD-1 blockade in classical Hodgkin lymphoma. Time point denoted: cycle 4 day 1 (C4D1), after more than 5 weeks of nivolumab. No patient escaped relapse after autologous stem cell transplantation, and brentuximab vedotin exposure varied. Profiled with immunoSEQ multiplex PCR; TCRdb holds only in-frame clones, not every one. The sample holds about 90,000 clones, 90% seen once. The material sequenced was peripheral blood mononuclear cells (PBMCs), taken before the fourth cycle of nivolumab. All receptors derive from a human donor with classical Hodgkin lymphoma.

V usage is TRBV13 and J usage is TRBJ2-7; D uncertain. V was shortened by 0 bases and J by 0 bases, with 3 bases between the two germline ends. Per the germline V gene, CDR1 is PRHDT and CDR2 is FYEKMQ (reference sequence). This CDR3 contains 13 residues. In nucleotides, the CDR3 is TGTGCCAGCAGCTTAGGCCGCTCCTACGAGCAGTACTTC. This sequence encodes CASSLGRSYEQYF.

The genes are TRBV7-2 and TRBJ2-7; 8 positions agree with TRBD2. From germline, CDR1 is SGHTA and CDR2 FQGNSA. The CDR3 sequence is 15 residues long. Trimming at V came to 1 base and at J to 3 bases, leaving 5 bases not matched to a gene. CDR3: CASSLVAGGYYEQYF. CDR3 DNA sequence: TGTGCCAGCAGCTTAGTGGCGGGGGGCTACTACGAGCAGTACTTC.

The V call is TRBV4-3, the J call TRBJ1-2; D remains ambiguous. The V end lost 0 bases, the J end lost 8 bases, and 16 bases lay between the germline ends. Per the germline V gene, CDR1 is LGHNA and CDR2 is YSLEER. The CDR3 has 15 amino acids. The CDR3 DNA is TGCGCCAGCAGCCAAGATATACGTCTCCTCGGGGGCTACACCTTC. Its translation is CASSQDIRLLGGYTF.

The chain combines TRBV5-1 with TRBJ1-2; TRBD1 matches 8 bases. V lost 4 bases, J lost 4 bases, and 9 bases stayed unmatched. In germline, CDR1 is SGHRS, CDR2 YFSETQ. The CDR3 loop spans 15 amino acids. The CDR3 DNA reads as TGCGCCAGCAGCAAAACAGGGGGAGAAACCTATGGCTACACCTTC. The encoded protein is CASSKTGGETYGYTF.

V and J are TRBV15 and TRBJ1-4; 7 nucleotides line up with TRBD1. The CDR3 runs 16 residues. The germline V gene encodes CDR1 LNHNV and CDR2 YYDKDF (reference sequence). V lost 3 bases and J lost 1; bases outside the gene matches: 5. CDR3 residues: CATSRGYRGTNEKLFF. The CDR3 coding sequence is TGTGCCACCAGCAGGGGTTACAGGGGAACTAATGAAAAACTGTTTTTT.

A few counts support this clone. CDR3 sequence (DNA): TGTGCCTGGAGCGTAGGGACGGGTAGCAATCAGCCCCAGCATTTT. Translation: CAWSVGTGSNQPQHF. The genes are TRBV30 and TRBJ1-5, with a tentative D call TRBD1 (5 bases). Germline V gives CDR1 GTSNPN, CDR2 SVGIG (reference sequence). The CDR3 is 15 amino acids. V was clipped by 3 bases and J by 0 bases, with 12 bases between them.

This clone has a single count. CDR3 nucleotide sequence: TGTGCCATCAGTGAGGCGTCTAGCACAGATACGCAGTATTTT. Its protein is CAISEASSTDTQYF. This chain links TRBV10-3 with TRBJ2-3; D unclear. The germline V gene encodes CDR1 ENHRY and CDR2 SYGVKD. The CDR3 extends over 14 amino acids. The V gene lost 2 bases and the J gene lost 0 bases, with 6 bases spanning the gap.

The chain uses TRBV7-9 and TRBJ1-1, with TRBD1 matching 9 bases. The germline CDR1 and CDR2 sequences are SEHNR and FQNEAQ (reference sequence). With V trimmed by 1 base and J by 8 bases, 8 bases remained unmatched. This CDR3 is built from 15 residues. The CDR3, as DNA: TGTGCCAGCAGCTTAGACTTTGGGACAGGGCTCGAAGCTTTCTTT. Translation gives CASSLDFGTGLEAFF. Full variable domain (outside the CDR3, taken from reference TRBV7-9 and TRBJ1-1): DTGVSQNPRHKITKRGQNVTFRCDPISEHNRLYWYRQTLGQGPEFLTYFQNEAQLEKSRLLSDRFSAERPKGSFSTLEIQRTEQGDSAMYLCASSLDFGTGLEAFFGQGTRLTVV.

J is TRBJ2-1 and V is TRBV9; 12 bases line up with TRBD2. Germline V gives CDR1 SGDLS, CDR2 YYNGEE. With 3 bases clipped from V and 2 bases from J, the junction kept 9 bases outside the gene matches. This CDR3 region has 18 residues. Here the CDR3 reads CASSGRLAGATPYNEQFF. The CDR3 nucleotides read TGTGCCAGCAGCGGCAGACTAGCGGGGGCCACCCCCTACAATGAGCAGTTCTTC.

The chain has TRBV11-2 and TRBJ2-1, with 8 bases that match TRBD2. From germline, CDR1 is SGHAT and CDR2 FQNNGV. This CDR3 comprises 18 residues. Unmatched junction bases numbered 13, after V lost 5 bases and J lost 1 base. CDR3 region: CASSPILGLAGSYNEQFF. For the CDR3, the DNA is TGTGCCAGCAGCCCCATTCTGGGGTTAGCGGGGTCCTACAATGAGCAGTTCTTC.

V gene TRBV6-6 combines with J gene TRBJ1-1; no definite D call. V gave up 5 bases and J gave up 6 bases, with 10 bases separating them. Germline CDR1 is MNHNY and CDR2 is SVGAGI (reference sequence). This CDR3 has 12 amino acids. The CDR3: CASSPSGPEAFF. As DNA, the CDR3 is TGTGCCAGCAGTCCTAGCGGGCCTGAAGCTTTCTTT.

This chain joins TRBV15 and TRBJ2-1; tentatively, D is TRBD1 (7 bases). V was trimmed by 5 bases and J by 10 bases, leaving 15 bases between them. Germline CDR1 reads LNHNV; CDR2 reads YYDKDF (reference sequence). The CDR3 consists of 13 residues. The CDR3 nucleotides read TGTGCCACCAGCCGTAACAGGGGAGGCGAGCAGTTCTTC. Its translation: CATSRNRGGEQFF. The variable domain in full, completed from reference TRBV15 and TRBJ2-1, reads DAMVIQNPRYQVTQFGKPVTLSCSQTLNHNVMYWYQQKSSQAPKLLFHYYDKDFNNEADTPDNFQSRRPNTSFCFLDIRSPGLGDTAMYLCATSRNRGGEQFFGPGTRLTVL.

This rearrangement joins TRBV27 to TRBJ2-7, with 8 bases that match TRBD1. The CDR3 consists of 15 residues. Per the germline V gene, CDR1 is MNHEY and CDR2 is SMNVEV (reference sequence). The V gene end was trimmed by 5 bases and the J gene end by 1 base; junction bases not matched to a gene: 7. CDR3 protein: CASSDMDRASYEQYF. CDR3 in DNA: TGTGCCAGCAGTGACATGGACAGGGCATCCTACGAGCAGTACTTC.

This chain connects TRBV13 to TRBJ2-5; 8 bases fit TRBD2. J lost 0 bases, V lost 2 bases, and 5 bases had no gene match. The CDR3 spans 16 residues. Germline V gives CDR1 PRHDT, CDR2 FYEKMQ (reference sequence). This chain's CDR3 is CASSLLGGGHQETQYF. For the CDR3, the DNA is TGTGCCAGCAGCTTACTTGGCGGGGGGCACCAAGAGACCCAGTACTTC.

V gene TRBV2 combines with J gene TRBJ1-5; D ambiguous. The CDR3 runs to 16 residues. From germline, CDR1 is SNHLY and CDR2 FYNNEI. Trimming removed 4 bases at V and 3 bases at J, with 16 bases between. In DNA form, the CDR3 reads TGTGCCAGCAGTGCCTGGACCATCGGGGACAATCAGCCCCAGCATTTT. This translates into CASSAWTIGDNQPQHF.

The chain is built from TRBV19 and TRBJ1-4; D possibly corresponds to TRBD1 (5 bases). The germline gives CDR1 LNHDA, CDR2 SQIVND (reference sequence). V lost 4 bases to trimming and J lost 0 bases, with 12 bases between them. The CDR3 runs 16 residues. The chain's CDR3 is CASSTQTVSTNEKLFF. The CDR3 bases are TGTGCCAGTAGTACCCAGACAGTTTCAACTAATGAAAAACTGTTTTTT.

The V gene is TRBV7-8, the J gene TRBJ1-1; D not certain. The CDR3 has 14 amino acids. From germline, CDR1 is SGHVS and CDR2 FQNEAQ. Trimming cost V 3 bases and J 6 bases, with 14 bases left between them. CDR3 residues: CASSLQAESAEAFF. In nucleotides, the CDR3 is TGTGCCAGCAGCTTGCAAGCAGAGAGCGCTGAAGCTTTCTTT. Drawing the rest from reference TRBV7-8 and TRBJ1-1, the complete variable domain is GAGVSQSPRYKVAKRGQDVALRCDPISGHVSLFWYQQALGQGPEFLTYFQNEAQLDKSGLPSDRFFAERPEGSVSTLKIQRTQQEDSAVYLCASSLQAESAEAFFGQGTRLTVV.

The V call is TRBV30, the J call TRBJ1-3; D remains ambiguous. V was cut by 0 bases and J by 4 bases, with 1 base left in between. The CDR3 sequence is 11 residues long. Germline-derived CDR1 and CDR2 are GTSNPN and SVGIG (reference sequence). The CDR3 DNA is TGTGCCTGGAGTGTAGGAAACACCATATATTTT. It specifies CAWSVGNTIYF.

In DNA, the CDR3 is TGTGCCAGCAGCCCCCAGGGAAAGGGGACAGGGTATGGCTACACCTTC. This gives the protein CASSPQGKGTGYGYTF. This chain links TRBV21-1 with TRBJ1-2; whether TRBD1, the table's D call, matches the DNA was not checked. TRBV21-1 is recorded as a pseudogene. CDR3 length: 16 residues.

This CDR3 is CASSSSLVRDSTEAFF. As DNA, the CDR3 is TGTGCCAGCAGTTCATCCTTAGTTCGGGACAGCACTGAAGCTTTCTTT. The chain carries TRBV27 and TRBJ1-1; 7 nucleotides line up with TRBD1. CDR1 and CDR2 from the germline V gene are MNHEY and SMNVEV (reference sequence). V was clipped by 4 bases and J by 4 bases; unmatched bases: 12. The CDR3 is made up of 16 amino acids.